This TCR beta chain derives from a study of cytomegalovirus exposure and HLA in healthy donors. Study outcomes and limitations: Links to common viral pathogens appeared, in a later analysis, for several of the most significant clusters. TCR association rates varied by HLA locus in a later analysis, with DRB1 highest and HLA-C lowest.

Vbeta (60) and Jbeta (13) primers were used in the PCR. Generated by immunoSEQ multiplex PCR, the TCRdb table keeps only in-frame clones and is missing some. The top ten clones hold 0.5% to 0.65% of a sample with around 130,000 clones, approximately 86% of them seen once. Points on this clone: Antigen unknown. Other DNA sequences in this sample translate to the same CDR3.

The CDR3 extends over 14 amino acids. J lost 2 bases, V lost 3 bases, and 1 base had no gene match. Germline assignment: CDR1 SGDLS and CDR2 YYNGEE. The chain couples TRBV9 to TRBJ1-2; 10 bases fit TRBD1. The sample taken for sequencing was PBMCs. This TCR was sampled from a woman in her 40s in good health and CMV-seronegative. The CDR3 here is CASSAGQGNYGYTF. Here the CDR3 DNA reads TGTGCCAGCAGCGCGGGACAGGGGAACTATGGCTACACCTTC.